Below, 29 T cell receptor beta chains from the same sample are listed, as sequenced in a study of shared clonotypes between healthy human individuals. Only in-frame clones appear in the TCRdb table, and some are missing; sequencing was by immunoSEQ multiplex PCR. The data show about 680,000 clones, about three quarters seen once. Material for sequencing was memory CD4+ T cells sorted from blood. The subset denotes: CD45RA-negative fraction. The receptors originated from a woman aged 25 to 45 in good health.

This clone was seen a single time. The CDR3 DNA sequence: TGTGCCAGCAGTTTGACTGTGAACACCGGGGAGCTGTTTTTT. It encodes CASSLTVNTGELFF. V is TRBV27 and J is TRBJ2-2; D is undetermined. V gave up 3 bases and J gave up 1 base, with 6 bases separating them. The CDR3 consists of 14 residues. Looked up from germline, CDR1 is MNHEY and CDR2 is SMNVEV (reference sequence).

V and J are TRBV11-2 and TRBJ2-7; D not certain. The CDR3 runs to 14 residues. Trimming took 5 bases from V and 3 from J, leaving 14 bases between them. Per the germline V gene, CDR1 is SGHAT and CDR2 is FQNNGV. In nucleotides, the CDR3 is TGTGCCAGCAGCCCCCTTATCCGCCTCTACGAGCAGTACTTC. Its translation is CASSPLIRLYEQYF.

For this clone: The junction departs from the called germline gene at one end, perhaps through a read error. This chain joins TRBV5-1 and TRBJ2-5; 9 nucleotides align to TRBD1. The CDR3 contains 15 residues. Per the germline V gene, CDR1 is SGHRS and CDR2 is YFSETQ. CDR3 bases: TGCGCCAGCAGCTTGGCGGGGACAGGGCAAGGGACCCAGTACTTC. Encoded protein: CASSLAGTGQGTQYF.

In this sample, this clone turned up a few times. The rearrangement links TRBV7-9 to TRBJ1-1; the D is unclear. CDR1 and CDR2 (germline): SEHNR, FQNEAQ (reference sequence). The CDR3 runs 15 residues. V lost 2 bases to trimming and J lost 3 bases, with 13 bases between them. This chain's CDR3 is CASSLPGGVDTEAFF. The CDR3 region has the DNA TGTGCCAGCAGCTTACCGGGCGGGGTTGACACTGAAGCTTTCTTT.

This rearrangement joins TRBV28 to TRBJ1-1; D gene uncertain. CDR3 size: 13 residues. V shed 6 bases and J shed 5 bases, with 13 bases lying between them. The V gene's germline CDR1 is MDHEN and CDR2 SYDVKM. CDR3 coding DNA: TGTGCCAGCAGACCGACGGTTGGGACTGAAGCTTTCTTT. Translation: CASRPTVGTEAFF.

CDR3 amino acids: CASSFGSLRGTQYF. The CDR3 coding sequence is TGTGCCAGCAGCTTTGGCTCACTACGGGGGACCCAGTACTTC. This chain uses TRBV11-2 with TRBJ2-5, with D possibly matching TRBD2 (5 bases). The CDR3 consists of 14 residues. The V gene lost 3 bases and the J gene lost 7 bases, with 15 bases spanning the gap. Germline CDR1 and CDR2: SGHAT and FQNNGV.

The gene calls are TRBV11-2 and TRBJ2-5; D not certain. From germline, CDR1 is SGHAT and CDR2 FQNNGV. The CDR3 is 15 residues long. V was pared by 1 base and J by 5 bases, with 14 bases between. Here the CDR3 DNA reads TGTGCCAGCAGCTTAGGGCGTATGCAGAAGGAGACCCAGTACTTC. Its translation: CASSLGRMQKETQYF.

The V and J genes are TRBV7-2 and TRBJ2-7; 7 bases line up with TRBD1. The CDR3 is 15 residues long. CDR1 SGHTA and CDR2 FQGNSA come from the germline V gene. V lost 1 base, J lost 0 bases, and 3 bases stayed unmatched. The CDR3 region has the DNA TGTGCCAGCAGCTTAGTGGGACAGAGCTCCTACGAGCAGTACTTC. This sequence encodes CASSLVGQSSYEQYF.

The chain carries TRBV7-2 and TRBJ1-1; D is unclear. V was pared by 5 bases and J by 1 base, with 11 bases between. CDR3 length: 14 residues. Germline CDR1 reads SGHTA; CDR2 reads FQGNSA. CDR3 DNA sequence: TGTGCCAGCAGCCGGATGGCCGGGAACACTGAAGCTTTCTTT. Its protein is CASSRMAGNTEAFF.

As concerns this clone: Germline is not matched at one junction end, which may reflect a read error. The chain employs TRBV6-5 and TRBJ2-1; TRBD2 agrees at 8 bases. The CDR3 is 14 residues long. Per germline, CDR1 MNHEY and CDR2 SVGAGI. The CDR3 DNA is TGTGCCAGCGGGCAAGCGGGAGCGGTAAAAGGTCGGATCTTC. Encoded protein: CASGQAGAVKGRIF.

V and J are TRBV7-2 and TRBJ2-1, with D perhaps assigned TRBD1 or TRBD2 (6 bases each). The germline V gene has CDR1 SGHTA and CDR2 FQGNSA. The ends were cut back, 6 bases at V and 8 bases at J, with 23 bases in the middle. This CDR3 region has 16 residues. The CDR3 nucleotides read TGTGCCAGCAGGCTCTCACTAGCAGCAGGGGAGGATGAGCAGTTCTTC. This translates into CASRLSLAAGEDEQFF.

V gene TRBV10-2 combines with J gene TRBJ2-1; a weak D match, TRBD2 (5 bases). The ends were cut back, 8 bases at V and 2 bases at J, with 19 bases in the middle. The germline CDR1 and CDR2 sequences are WSHSY and SAAADI. The CDR3 runs to 16 residues. CDR3 amino acids: CASGDSPRGPYNEQFF. DNA of the CDR3: TGCGCCAGCGGAGACTCACCTCGGGGTCCCTACAATGAGCAGTTCTTC.

The chain links TRBV10-1 to TRBJ1-1; the match to TRBD1 covers 7 bases. Germline V gene sequence: CDR1 WNHNN, CDR2 SYGVQD (reference sequence). The trim removed 8 bases at V and 1 base at J, leaving 4 bases unmatched. CDR3 length equals 13 residues. CDR3 residues: CASSGTANTEAFF. The CDR3 nucleotides are TGCGCCAGCTCCGGGACAGCGAACACTGAAGCTTTCTTT.

V and J are TRBV4-2 and TRBJ1-5, with 10 bases lining up with TRBD1. Per the germline V gene, CDR1 is LGHNA and CDR2 is YNFKEQ. The J segment lost 0 bases and the V segment lost 2 bases, leaving 7 bases of the junction unmatched. This CDR3 is built from 18 residues. Here the CDR3 reads CASSQWTGGGYSNQPQHF. The CDR3 coding sequence is TGTGCCAGCAGCCAATGGACAGGGGGGGGTTATAGCAATCAGCCCCAGCATTTT.

J is TRBJ2-3 and V is TRBV9; D remains unclear. Germline CDR1 is SGDLS and CDR2 is YYNGEE. Trimming pared 3 bases from V and 0 bases from J, leaving 20 bases between. This CDR3 comprises 18 residues. The CDR3 nucleotides are TGTGCCAGCAGCGGAGTGTTGGGGTCAGCATCTAGCACAGATACGCAGTATTTT. Protein sequence: CASSGVLGSASSTDTQYF.

The chain carries TRBV5-3 and TRBJ2-3; D remains unclear. TRBV5-3 is treated as an ORF (open reading frame) with a function not yet certain. The CDR3 sequence is 17 residues long. V gave up 4 bases and J gave up 2 bases, with 20 bases separating them. Here the CDR3 reads CARSLWVGREITDTQYF. In nucleotides, the CDR3 is TGTGCCAGAAGCCTTTGGGTCGGGCGCGAGATCACAGATACGCAGTATTTT.

This clone was seen a few times. CDR3 protein: CASRASGKGLAKNIQYF. The DNA for the CDR3 is TGTGCCAGCAGGGCTTCCGGGAAGGGGCTAGCCAAAAACATTCAGTACTTC. This chain connects TRBV5-4 to TRBJ2-4; either TRBD1 or TRBD2 may supply D (5 bases each). CDR3 length: 17 amino acids. The ends were cut back, 5 bases at V and 0 bases at J, with 18 bases in the middle. Germline loops: CDR1 SGHNT, CDR2 YYREEE (reference sequence). The variable domain in full, completed from reference TRBV5-4 and TRBJ2-4, reads ETGVTQSPTHLIKTRGQQVTLRCSSQSGHNTVSWYQQALGQGPQFIFQYYREEENGRGNFPPRFSGLQFPNYSSELNVNALELDDSALYLCASRASGKGLAKNIQYFGAGTRLSVL.

The V call is TRBV7-7, the J call TRBJ2-3; the D is unclear. V dropped 5 bases and J dropped 3 bases, with 9 bases sitting between them. There are 13 residues in the CDR3. Germline V gives CDR1 SSHAT, CDR2 FNYEAQ (reference sequence). The CDR3 nucleotides are TGTGCCAGCAGCCCAGCTGGGACAGATACGCAGTATTTT. Translated, it gives CASSPAGTDTQYF.

Many counts were recorded for this clone. The chain links TRBV6-6 to TRBJ1-2; TRBD1 might be the D (6 bases). CDR1 and CDR2 from the germline V gene are MNHNY and SVGAGI (reference sequence). The germline V and J ends were trimmed by 6 bases and 4 bases, with 9 bases remaining between them. The CDR3 has 12 amino acids. CDR3 in DNA: TGTGCCAGCAGCCGGGACATCTATGGCTACACCTTC. Its protein product is CASSRDIYGYTF.

V usage is TRBV20-1 and J usage is TRBJ2-1; no reliable D call. V shed 5 bases and J shed 8 bases, with 10 bases lying between them. The CDR3 consists of 11 residues. The germline V gene has CDR1 DFQATT and CDR2 SNEGSKA (reference sequence). CDR3 nucleotide sequence: TGCAGTGCTGACCCGTTTGATGAGCAGTTCTTC. It specifies CSADPFDEQFF.

This chain connects TRBV18 to TRBJ2-3; D remains unclear. This CDR3 comprises 15 residues. Trimming pared 2 bases from V and 1 base from J, leaving 10 bases between. Germline V gene data show CDR1 as KGHSH and CDR2 as LQKENI. CDR3 nucleotides: TGTGCCAGCTCACCATATTCTAGAGGCACAGATACGCAGTATTTT. The encoded protein is CASSPYSRGTDTQYF.

V and J are TRBV2 and TRBJ1-1; D is uncertain. This CDR3 has 14 residues. From germline, CDR1 is SNHLY and CDR2 FYNNEI. The ends were cut back, 7 bases at V and 6 bases at J, with 18 bases in the middle. The CDR3, as DNA: TGTGCCAGCACGCCTCTCGAGGTAGGCCCTGAAGCTTTCTTT. Its protein product is CASTPLEVGPEAFF.

This clone has just one count. V gene TRBV27 combines with J gene TRBJ2-3; 7 nucleotides align to TRBD2. Germline assignment: CDR1 MNHEY and CDR2 SMNVEV (reference sequence). The CDR3 runs to 17 residues. V was clipped by 10 bases and J by 5 bases; unmatched bases: 21. The CDR3 reads CATSPGGFRGKGDTQYF. Here the CDR3 DNA reads TGTGCCACCTCACCGGGAGGCTTTCGGGGGAAGGGAGATACGCAGTATTTT.

This chain links TRBV6-1 with TRBJ2-7, with TRBD1 identical over 7 bases. CDR3 size: 13 residues. Per the germline V gene, CDR1 is MNHNS and CDR2 is SASEGT. J gave up 5 bases and V 4 bases, and 5 bases lay outside the gene matches. CDR3 loop: CASSVYRGDEQYF. CDR3 nucleotide sequence: TGTGCCAGCAGTGTATACAGGGGAGACGAGCAGTACTTC.

The V gene is TRBV20-1, the J gene TRBJ2-3; D might be TRBD1 (6 bases). The germline V gene encodes CDR1 DFQATT and CDR2 SNEGSKA (reference sequence). The CDR3 runs 11 residues. V was cut by 7 bases and J by 7 bases, with 12 bases left in between. This CDR3 is CSGTVVNTQYF. The CDR3 DNA follows: TGCAGTGGGACAGTGGTAAATACGCAGTATTTT.

The gene calls are TRBV28 and TRBJ1-5, with D hard to call. The CDR3 contains 16 residues. From germline, CDR1 is MDHEN and CDR2 SYDVKM. V lost 7 bases to trimming and J lost 4 bases, with 20 bases between them. CDR3 sequence reads: CASTQSRGGINQPQHF. The DNA for the CDR3 is TGTGCCAGCACTCAATCCAGAGGAGGGATTAATCAGCCCCAGCATTTT. Drawing the rest from reference TRBV28 and TRBJ1-5, the complete variable domain is DVKVTQSSRYLVKRTGEKVFLECVQDMDHENMFWYRQDPGLGLRLIYFSYDVKMKEKGDIPEGYSVSREKKERFSLILESASTNQTSMYLCASTQSRGGINQPQHFGDGTRLSIL.

The CDR3 region is CAWMGQGLETQYF. CDR3 DNA sequence: TGTGCCTGGATGGGACAGGGCCTAGAGACCCAGTACTTC. The genes are TRBV30 and TRBJ2-5, with 9 bases lining up with TRBD1. Per germline, CDR1 GTSNPN and CDR2 SVGIG (reference sequence). This CDR3 is 13 amino acids long. V shed 4 bases, J shed 4 bases, and the junction held 4 bases outside the gene matches.

This chain connects TRBV19 to TRBJ2-1; D is uncertain. Germline V gives CDR1 LNHDA, CDR2 SQIVND (reference sequence). V lost 4 bases and J 4 bases, leaving 17 bases between the germline ends. The CDR3 totals 16 residues. The CDR3: CASSKKIGPPYNEQFF. For the CDR3, the DNA is TGTGCCAGTAGTAAAAAGATAGGGCCCCCTTACAATGAGCAGTTCTTC.

The chain employs TRBV10-3 and TRBJ2-1, with 7 nucleotides matching TRBD1. V trimming: 2 bases; J trimming: 6 bases; junction bases outside the gene matches: 4. The CDR3 is 14 amino acids. In germline, CDR1 is ENHRY, CDR2 SYGVKD. The CDR3 sequence: CAISEKTGSNEQFF. The CDR3 DNA sequence: TGTGCCATCAGTGAGAAGACAGGGAGCAATGAGCAGTTCTTC.